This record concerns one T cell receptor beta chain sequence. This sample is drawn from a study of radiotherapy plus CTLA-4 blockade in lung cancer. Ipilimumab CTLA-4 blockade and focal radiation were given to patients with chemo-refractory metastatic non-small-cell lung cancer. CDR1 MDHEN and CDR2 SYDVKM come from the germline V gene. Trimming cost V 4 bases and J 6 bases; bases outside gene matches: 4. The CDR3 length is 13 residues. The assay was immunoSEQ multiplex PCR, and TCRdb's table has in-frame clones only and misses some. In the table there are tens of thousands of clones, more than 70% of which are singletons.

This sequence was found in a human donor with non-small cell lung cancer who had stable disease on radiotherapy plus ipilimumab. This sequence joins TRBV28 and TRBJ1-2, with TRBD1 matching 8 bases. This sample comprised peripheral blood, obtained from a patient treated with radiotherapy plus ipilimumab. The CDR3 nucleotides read TGTGCCAGCAGTTCGGGACAGGACGATGGCTACACCTTC. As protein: CASSSGQDDGYTF.